Each of the 2 T cell receptor beta chains below was sequenced from the same sample in a study of post-analysis software for immune sequencing data. General study findings and limits: Patients used a handful of TRBV segments, including TRBV5-6, TRBV5-1 and TRBV20-1, more often than controls.

Their cognate antigens are unknown. Carried by the TCR beta cDNA libraries were unique molecular identifiers. TCRdb re-called the PCR reads through MiXCR, storing one row per CDR3 protein. The data contain about 540,000 distinct CDR3 sequences, roughly 34% of them singletons. The sequencing input was blood. All receptors come from a girl aged 2-17 years with multiple sclerosis.

This clonotype appeared a few times. This chain uses TRBV2 with TRBJ2-7; a possible D gene is TRBD2 (5 bases). The tail of the sequence fits TRBJ2-5 better, so the J call may be wrong. The CDR3 totals 14 residues. Germline V CDR1 and CDR2: SNHLY, FYNNEI. The CDR3 region has the DNA TGTGCCAGCAGTGATGGGAGCGGCGCGGGGACCCAGTACTTC. It specifies CASSDGSGAGTQYF.

The chain has TRBV7-3 and TRBJ2-1, with D hard to call. Germline values: CDR1 SGHTA, CDR2 FQGTGA. With 5 bases removed from V and 9 bases from J, the gap between germline ends came to 14 bases. The CDR3 runs 13 residues. CDR3 sequence (DNA): TGTGCCAGCAGCCCCCGCGTGAGTCGTGAGCAGTTCTTC. Protein: CASSPRVSREQFF.